These 11 T cell receptor beta chains were all obtained from the same sample, sequenced in a study of cytomegalovirus exposure and HLA in healthy donors. The PCR used 60 Vbeta and 13 Jbeta primers. TCRdb keeps only in-frame clones here, not all; method: immunoSEQ multiplex PCR. The sample has about 64,000 clones, under 85% seen once; the top ten hold approximately 4.7%. The sequenced sample consisted of PBMCs. These receptors all stem from a male donor in good health and CMV-seropositive.

The chain joins TRBV6-5 to TRBJ2-7, with a weak D call TRBD2 (5 bases). CDR3 length equals 13 residues. The V and J ends lost 1 base and 7 bases respectively, with 11 bases between them. Germline CDR1 reads MNHEY; CDR2 reads SVGAGI. In DNA form, the CDR3 reads TGTGCCAGCAGTTACTTAAAGTCGGGGGAGCAGTACTTC. Translated, it gives CASSYLKSGEQYF.

V is TRBV28 and J is TRBJ2-3, with 9 bases matching TRBD1. With V trimmed by 1 base and J by 1 base, 3 bases remained unmatched. The germline V gene has CDR1 MDHEN and CDR2 SYDVKM. CDR3 length: 16 amino acids. CDR3 sequence reads: CASSLFRTGGTDTQYF. CDR3 coding DNA: TGTGCCAGCAGTTTATTCAGGACAGGGGGCACAGATACGCAGTATTTT.

This chain uses TRBV7-8 with TRBJ1-1; D is possibly TRBD1 (6 bases). With 1 base removed from V and 5 bases from J, the gap between germline ends came to 20 bases. The CDR3 is made up of 17 amino acids. From germline, CDR1 is SGHVS and CDR2 FQNEAQ. In DNA, the CDR3 is TGTGCCAGCAGCTTAGGAGGCGGGGGGGCGCGGGGGACTGAAGCTTTCTTT. Protein sequence: CASSLGGGGARGTEAFF.

The CDR3 DNA reads as TGTGCCAGCAGTTTGGTCGGCCCAGGCCTCCTCTTGGACTACACCTTC. This encodes CASSLVGPGLLLDYTF. This chain links TRBV28 with TRBJ1-2; unclear D gene. The CDR3 is made up of 16 amino acids. Germline V gene sequence: CDR1 MDHEN, CDR2 SYDVKM. Trimming stripped 3 bases from V and 10 bases from J, with 24 bases between.

Regarding this clone: The sample contains more than one DNA sequence encoding this CDR3. The chain carries TRBV27 and TRBJ2-7; 11 bases map to TRBD1. This CDR3 spans 14 amino acids. J gave up 4 bases and V 4 bases, and 3 bases lay outside the gene matches. CDR1 MNHEY and CDR2 SMNVEV come from the germline V gene (reference sequence). The CDR3 sequence: CASSSGTGGYEQYF. The CDR3 bases are TGTGCCAGCAGTTCTGGGACAGGGGGTTACGAGCAGTACTTC.

The chain carries TRBV30 and TRBJ2-1; maybe TRBD2 (6 bases). CDR1 and CDR2 (germline): GTSNPN, SVGIG (reference sequence). This CDR3 is built from 15 residues. Between the trimmed V and J ends, which lost 5 bases and 8 bases, there was a span of 22 bases. CDR3 sequence: CAWGGRRGRADEQFF. The CDR3, as DNA: TGTGCCTGGGGAGGGAGGAGGGGCCGGGCGGATGAGCAGTTCTTC.

The rearrangement links TRBV7-9 to TRBJ2-1; D is possibly TRBD1 (6 bases). The CDR3 covers 16 residues. V was clipped by 5 bases and J by 3 bases, with 17 bases between them. Germline V gene data show CDR1 as SEHNR and CDR2 as FQNEAQ (reference sequence). The CDR3 protein is CASSRHQGWDYNEQFF. DNA for the CDR3: TGTGCCAGCAGCCGGCACCAGGGGTGGGACTACAATGAGCAGTTCTTC.

J is TRBJ2-1 and V is TRBV7-2, with D possibly matching TRBD2 (6 bases). V lost 5 bases, J lost 7 bases, and 9 bases lay in between. Per the germline V gene, CDR1 is SGHTA and CDR2 is FQGNSA. The CDR3 loop spans 12 amino acids. This CDR3 reads CASSPSGNEQFF. The CDR3 bases are TGTGCCAGCAGCCCCAGCGGGAATGAGCAGTTCTTC.

The rearrangement uses TRBV5-1 and TRBJ1-1, with 7 nucleotides matching TRBD1. Per the germline V gene, CDR1 is SGHRS and CDR2 is YFSETQ. Unmatched junction bases numbered 4, after V lost 0 bases and J lost 2 bases. The CDR3 has 15 amino acids. In DNA, the CDR3 is TGCGCCAGCAGCTTGGACAGGGGCCTAAACACTGAAGCTTTCTTT. Amino acid sequence: CASSLDRGLNTEAFF.

The genes are TRBV5-1 and TRBJ2-7; 9 bases match TRBD1. The V and J ends lost 2 bases and 7 bases, in that order; junction bases with no gene match: 4. This CDR3 has 13 amino acids. From germline, CDR1 is SGHRS and CDR2 YFSETQ. The CDR3 region has the DNA TGCGCCAGCAGCTTCGACAGGGGGAGAGAGCAGTACTTC. Translation gives CASSFDRGREQYF.

The chain couples TRBV19 to TRBJ1-5; no clear D gene. With 3 bases removed from V and 7 bases from J, the gap between germline ends came to 7 bases. The CDR3 runs to 12 residues. Looked up from germline, CDR1 is LNHDA and CDR2 is SQIVND (reference sequence). The CDR3 nucleotides read TGTGCCAGTAGTATCATAGCCCAGCCCCAGCATTTT. It codes for CASSIIAQPQHF.